The 9 T cell receptor beta chains in this list originate from one sample, sequenced in a study of T-cell memory formation after mild COVID-19. TCRdb analysed the 5' RACE reads with MiXCR anew, one entry per CDR3 protein. The data contain tens of thousands of distinct CDR3 sequences, approximately 7% of them seen just once; the ten biggest clones take up roughly 1.4%. The sample consisted of PBMCs or a T cell subset sorted from them (not recorded which). The receptors derive from a man aged 18-30 years who had mild COVID-19 (a few samples of this study predate the infection). Cell type and time point are not known.

This clonotype was found a few times. The CDR3 region is CASSFREYYGYTF. The CDR3 region has the DNA TGTGCCAGCAGCTTCCGGGAATACTATGGCTACACCTTC. The chain combines TRBV7-2 with TRBJ1-2; D gene uncertain. Germline V lookup: CDR1 SGHTA, CDR2 FQGNSA. The CDR3 is 13 residues long. The germline V and J ends were trimmed by 3 bases and 3 bases, with 8 bases remaining between them.

V is TRBV11-3 and J is TRBJ2-1, with D perhaps given as TRBD1 or TRBD2 (5 bases each). The CDR3 sequence is 16 residues long. Trimming shortened V by 0 bases and J by 1 base, and 10 bases separated the two germline ends. The germline gives CDR1 SGHNT, CDR2 YENEEA. This CDR3 reads CASSLDSGGSYNEQFF. The CDR3 nucleotides are TGTGCCAGCAGCTTAGATAGTGGGGGATCCTACAATGAGCAGTTCTTC.

The gene calls are TRBV5-5 and TRBJ1-6; 7 bases align to TRBD1. Germline loops: CDR1 SGHKS, CDR2 YYEKEE (reference sequence). The J segment lost 8 bases and the V segment lost 4 bases, leaving 6 bases of the junction unmatched. CDR3 length: 14 residues. The CDR3 spells CASSLTGSDSPLHF. Written as DNA, the CDR3 is TGTGCCAGCAGCCTGACAGGGAGTGATTCACCCCTCCACTTT.

This clonotype occurred a few times. This chain links TRBV4-3 with TRBJ1-2, with D unclear. The germline V gene encodes CDR1 LGHNA and CDR2 YSLEER. Trimming took 1 base from V and 6 from J, leaving 9 bases between them. This CDR3 spans 13 amino acids. The CDR3: CASSQVGVDGYTF. CDR3 nucleotide sequence: TGCGCCAGCAGCCAAGTCGGGGTCGATGGCTACACCTTC.

V gene TRBV7-7 combines with J gene TRBJ1-1; 9 nucleotides align to TRBD1. CDR1 SSHAT and CDR2 FNYEAQ come from the germline V gene (reference sequence). Losses at the gene ends were 5 bases for V and 4 bases for J; bases not matched to a gene: 2. The CDR3 covers 13 residues. This chain's CDR3 is CASSVDRGTEAFF. For the CDR3, the DNA is TGTGCCAGCAGCGTGGACAGGGGCACTGAAGCTTTCTTT.

This clonotype was picked up many times. This chain links TRBV7-2 with TRBJ1-2, with 7 bases lining up with TRBD1. V lost 5 bases to trimming and J lost 4 bases; unmatched junction nucleotides: 7. CDR3 length equals 14 residues. Germline V CDR1 and CDR2: SGHTA, FQGNSA. In DNA form, the CDR3 reads TGTGCCAGCAGCCCTACAGGGGCCCTCTATGGCTACACCTTC. Residues: CASSPTGALYGYTF.

This clonotype was detected many times. The rearrangement joins TRBV7-6 to TRBJ2-4, with 11 bases identical to TRBD1. Germline lookup yields CDR1 SGHVS and CDR2 FNYEAQ. The CDR3 is 18 residues long. With 5 bases clipped from V and 0 bases from J, the junction kept 9 bases outside the gene matches. The CDR3: CASSLRTGGSRAKNIQYF. Written as DNA, the CDR3 is TGTGCCAGCAGCCTCCGGACAGGGGGCTCCCGAGCCAAAAACATTCAGTACTTC.

The chain uses TRBV7-2 and TRBJ1-5; D call uncertain. V lost 5 bases to trimming and J lost 6 bases, with 8 bases between them. This CDR3 contains 12 residues. CDR1 is SGHTA and CDR2 is FQGNSA in the germline V gene. CDR3 residues: CASSRPFQPQHF. In DNA form, the CDR3 reads TGTGCCAGCAGCCGACCCTTTCAGCCCCAGCATTTT.

The V and J genes are TRBV12-3 or TRBV12-4 and TRBJ2-7, with a tentative D call TRBD1 (5 bases). The CDR3 loop spans 14 amino acids. Trimming shortened V by 1 base and J by 2 bases, and 9 bases separated the two germline ends. This chain's CDR3 is CASSLDRPPYEQYF. CDR3 nucleotide sequence: TGTGCCAGCAGTTTAGACAGGCCTCCCTACGAGCAGTACTTC.